This T cell receptor beta chain was identified during a study of monozygotic twins with inflammatory bowel disease (dated by TCRdb to 2018 to 2020). The study in broad terms: The full study comprised around 28 monozygotic twin pairs: nine German pairs (four IBD-concordant, five IBD-discordant) and 19 IBD-discordant Danish pairs. The search for disease-associated traits relied mainly on comparing, within discordant pairs, IBD patients with their genetically identical healthy co-twins. Each individual had, on average, about 151 000 unique TCRalpha sequences and 181 000 unique TCRbeta sequences available for analysis. General study outcomes and caveats: Because patients were on differing immunosuppressive treatments, the repertoires may have picked up extra background noise and inter-individual variability. IBD patients had lower TCRbeta repertoire diversity, measured by the inverse Simpson index, than their healthy co-twins. The analysis was unable to tell apart different T cell subtypes. The results gave no support for a single strong signal or clonotype linked to IBD. Repertoire similarity did not differ between concordant and discordant twins, possibly due to limited statistical power. Compared with healthy twins, IBD patients shared fewer clonotypes with other individuals, and the difference was most pronounced in patients with signs of disease activity.

The library was prepared using 5' RACE. Preparation of each TCR library used approximately 4,000 ng of total RNA. For each sample, cDNA synthesis with SMARTScribe reverse transcriptase was split into eight separate reactions. Unique molecular identifiers containing a 6-nucleotide sample barcode were introduced through template switching during cDNA synthesis. TCRalpha and TCRbeta cDNA was amplified by two nested PCRs of approximately 16 and 10 cycles, with bead purification after each PCR. Before amplification, the cDNA was treated with uracil DNA-glycosylase and purified using the QIAquick PCR purification kit. The second PCR added Illumina TruSeq-compatible adapters along with sample-specific barcodes. TapeStation and Qubit were used to check library quality and concentration, and 4 to 6.5 ng of each library went into the pool. Sequencing of pooled libraries was carried out on an Illumina HiSeq2500 single-index Rapid Run using 2 x 100 bp reads and custom sequencing primers. The original methods were these. MiGEC version 1.2.6 was used for UMI-based consensus assembly, which corrected PCR and sequencing errors. MiXCR version 2.1.1 handled V(D)J alignment, clonotype assembly and CDR3 extraction. Normalisation of gene usage, clonotype sharing and MAIT/NKT TCR abundance was achieved by analysing the top 1000, 10 000 and 20 000 clonotypes per sample. After downsampling to 27 000 UMIs, diversity was calculated as the inverse Simpson index using the vegan R package. Paired Mann-Whitney U tests on discordant twin pairs were used, with Benjamini-Hochberg multiple-testing correction. Reads reprocessed by TCRdb are summarized as one entry per CDR3 protein sequence, and DNA is absent. TCRdb's processing, not the authors' own work, is the source of the V and J calls. This sample's listing comprises about 380,000 distinct CDR3 sequences. The ten most abundant clones make up roughly 2.6% of the sample.

Notes on this clonotype: The antigen it recognizes is unknown.

From each donor, an approximately 2.5 ml peripheral blood sample was drawn into PAXgene tubes and stored at -80 degrees C. Total RNA was isolated from whole blood with the PAXgene blood miRNA kit on an automated QIAcube, without T cell sorting. Peripheral blood from monozygotic twin pairs concordant or discordant for inflammatory bowel disease was subjected to deep TCRalpha and TCRbeta repertoire profiling with unique molecular barcoding. Smoking habits were recorded for all twin pairs, and each individual was classified as a current, former or never smoker. Its CDR3 holds 17 amino acids, cysteine through phenylalanine. No DNA sequence is on record. The CDR1 and CDR2 encoded by the germline V gene are SGHRS and YFSETQ.

The rearranged segments are TRBV5-1 and TRBJ1-3; the TCRdb call, TRBD1, lacks DNA for checking. The origin of this receptor is a human donor with ulcerative colitis or Crohn's disease, or a healthy co-twin of an affected twin (not recorded which). Source material: blood. The CDR3 region reads CASSLGQGALAGNTIYF.